The present T cell receptor beta chain was sequenced within a study of cytomegalovirus exposure and HLA in healthy donors. The CDR3 is made up of 16 amino acids. V lost 0 bases and J 1 base, leaving 13 bases between the germline ends. Germline CDR1 is MNHEY and CDR2 is SVGAGI. Generated by immunoSEQ multiplex PCR, the TCRdb table keeps only in-frame clones and is missing some. The sample comprises approximately 180,000 clones, about 84% of which are singletons, and more than 1.1% rests with the top ten. The chain couples TRBV6-5 to TRBJ2-7, with D perhaps TRBD1 (6 bases). Sequencing used PBMCs. The sequence derives from a woman younger than 35 in good health and CMV-seronegative. CDR3 residues: CASSYSTLRGSYEQYF. As DNA, the CDR3 is TGTGCCAGCAGTTACTCGACTTTAAGGGGGTCCTACGAGCAGTACTTC.